The present entry profiles one TCR beta chain with its context. Its specificity is not known. This sample stems from a study of shared clonotypes between healthy human individuals. General study findings and limits: Sampling involved blood alone; tissue repertoires likely differ. The generation probabilities recorded for non-shared clonotypes fell below those of clonotypes shared by all four donors.

Original processing methods: Filtering differed because ImmunoSEQ produced junction-only sequences that carried no quality scores. Method: immunoSEQ multiplex PCR; TCRdb's copy keeps in-frame clones and lacks some. That table furnishes V, J and clone size, whereas the DNA furnished D and trimming. This table has approximately 1.5 million clones, approximately 98% appearing once. The TCR sequence derives from a young man in good health. The sequencing input was naive CD4+ T cells sorted from blood. Subset denoted: CD45RA+ positively selected.

CDR3 sequence reads: CAIRNVPESSYEQYF. In nucleotides, the CDR3 is TGTGCCATCAGAAACGTCCCGGAAAGCTCCTACGAGCAGTACTTC. J is TRBJ2-7 and V is TRBV10-3; D is ambiguous. The germline gives CDR1 ENHRY, CDR2 SYGVKD. The CDR3 runs to 15 residues. V was cut by 6 bases and J by 0 bases, with 15 bases left in between.